The present T cell receptor beta chain was sequenced within a study of CD8+ T cells in alopecia areata. General study results and limits: In lesional scalp, particularly from alopecia totalis/universalis, clonality was higher than in normal scalp.

In alopecia areata patients, both lesional scalp punch biopsies and peripheral blood were collected. Concerning this clone itself: Its antigen is unknown.

Extraction and reverse transcription of RNA yielded cDNA as the sequencing template. Method: immunoSEQ multiplex PCR; TCRdb's copy keeps in-frame clones and lacks some. Of over 200,000 clones in the sample, approximately 52% are singletons; the top ten hold 0.45%. Sample: CD4+ T cells sorted from blood, taken at week 0. This TCR was recovered from a human donor with alopecia areata.

CDR3 loop: CASSLERTFYEQYF. For the CDR3, the DNA is TGCGCCAGCAGCTTGGAACGGACCTTCTACGAGCAGTACTTC. The chain is built from TRBV5-1 and TRBJ2-7; no firm D call. The V end was cut by 0 bases, the J end by 3 bases, with 10 bases between. CDR1 and CDR2 (germline): SGHRS, YFSETQ. The CDR3 length is 14 residues.